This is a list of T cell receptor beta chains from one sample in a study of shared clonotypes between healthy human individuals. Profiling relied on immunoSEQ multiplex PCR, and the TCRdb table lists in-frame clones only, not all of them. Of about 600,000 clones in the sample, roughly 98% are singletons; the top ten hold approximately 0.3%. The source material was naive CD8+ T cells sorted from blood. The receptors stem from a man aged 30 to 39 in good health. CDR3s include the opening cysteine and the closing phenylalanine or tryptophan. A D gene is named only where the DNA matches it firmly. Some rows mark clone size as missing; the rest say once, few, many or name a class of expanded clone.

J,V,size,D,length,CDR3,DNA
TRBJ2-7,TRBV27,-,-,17,CASSSVDEAELPYEQYF,TGTGCCAGCAGTTCCGTGGATGAAGCGGAACTCCCCTACGAGCAGTACTTC
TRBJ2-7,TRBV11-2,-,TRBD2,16,CASSHPGTSGAYEQYF,TGTGCCAGCAGCCACCCCGGGACTAGCGGTGCCTACGAGCAGTACTTC
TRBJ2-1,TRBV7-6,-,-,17,CASSPSGGQLSYNEQFF,TGTGCCAGCAGCCCCTCGGGGGGCCAATTATCCTACAATGAGCAGTTCTTC
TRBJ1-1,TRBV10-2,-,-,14,CASSGSGWDTEAFF,TGCGCCAGCAGTGGTTCAGGGTGGGACACTGAAGCTTTCTTT
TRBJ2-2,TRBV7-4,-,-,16,CASSPPDGENTGELFF,TGTGCCAGCAGCCCCCCGGACGGGGAGAACACCGGGGAGCTGTTTTTT
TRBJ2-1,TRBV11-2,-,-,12,CASSAWTIEQFF,TGTGCCAGCAGCGCCTGGACCATTGAGCAGTTCTTC
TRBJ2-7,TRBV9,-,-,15,CASSEWDTPFYEQYF,TGTGCCAGCAGCGAATGGGATACCCCCTTCTACGAGCAGTACTTC
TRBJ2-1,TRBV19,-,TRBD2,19,CASSISPLSGREGYNEQFF,TGTGCCAGTAGTATATCTCCTCTTAGCGGGAGGGAGGGATACAATGAGCAGTTCTTC
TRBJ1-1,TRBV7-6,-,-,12,CASSRTGTEAFF,TGTGCCAGCAGCCGGACGGGCACTGAAGCTTTCTTT
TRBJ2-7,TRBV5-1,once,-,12,CASSQSSYEQYF,TGCGCCAGCAGCCAGAGCTCCTACGAGCAGTACTTC
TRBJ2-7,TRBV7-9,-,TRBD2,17,CASSSPPLAGGPMEQYF,TGTGCCAGCAGCTCACCTCCCTTAGCGGGAGGGCCAATGGAGCAGTACTTC
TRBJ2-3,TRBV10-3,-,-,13,CAIGGANTDTQYF,TGTGCCATCGGGGGGGCTAACACAGATACGCAGTATTTT
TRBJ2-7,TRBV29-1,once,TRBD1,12,CSAGTGTYEQYF,TGCAGCGCTGGGACAGGGACCTACGAGCAGTACTTC
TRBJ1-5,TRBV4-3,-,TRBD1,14,CASSPKTGVQPQHF,TGCGCCAGCAGCCCCAAGACAGGGGTCCAGCCCCAGCATTTT
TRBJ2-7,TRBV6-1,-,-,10,CATRGNEQYF,TGTGCCACCAGGGGTAACGAGCAGTACTTC
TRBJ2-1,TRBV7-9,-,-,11,CASSIRGEQFF,TGTGCCAGCAGCATACGGGGTGAGCAGTTCTTC
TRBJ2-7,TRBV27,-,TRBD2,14,CASSLTSGRSEQYF,TGTGCCAGCAGTTTAACTAGCGGGAGGAGCGAGCAGTACTTC
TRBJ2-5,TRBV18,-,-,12,CASSPSKETQYF,TGTGCCAGCTCACCTTCGAAAGAGACCCAGTACTTC
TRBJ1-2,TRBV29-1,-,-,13,CSVEDQAGEGYTF,TGCAGCGTTGAAGATCAGGCGGGAGAAGGCTACACCTTC
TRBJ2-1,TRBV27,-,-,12,CASRRSYNEQFF,TGTGCCAGCAGGAGGTCCTACAATGAGCAGTTCTTC
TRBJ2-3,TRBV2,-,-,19,CASSDVLGVGPSSTDTQYF,TGTGCCAGCAGTGACGTACTAGGAGTGGGGCCGTCTAGCACAGATACGCAGTATTTT
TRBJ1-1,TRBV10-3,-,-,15,CAISEFTGSGTEAFF,TGTGCCATCAGTGAGTTTACAGGGTCGGGCACTGAAGCTTTCTTT
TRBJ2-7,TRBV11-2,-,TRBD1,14,CASSLGQGNYEQYF,TGTGCCAGCAGCTTAGGACAGGGAAACTACGAGCAGTACTTC
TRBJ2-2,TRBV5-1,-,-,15,CASSPQGINTGELFF,TGCGCCAGCAGCCCTCAGGGAATCAACACCGGGGAGCTGTTTTTT
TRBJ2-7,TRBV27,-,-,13,CASSLTVNYEQYF,TGTGCCAGCAGTTTGACAGTAAACTACGAGCAGTACTTC
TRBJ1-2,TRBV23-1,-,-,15,CASSQSGDMECVYTF,TGCGCCAGCAGTCAATCTGGGGACATGGAGTGTGTCTACACCTTC
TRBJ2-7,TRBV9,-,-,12,CASSPTGYEQYF,TGTGCCAGCAGCCCCACAGGCTACGAGCAGTACTTC
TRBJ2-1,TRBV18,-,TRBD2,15,CASSPGTSERDEQFF,TGTGCCAGCTCTCCCGGGACTAGCGAGAGGGATGAGCAGTTCTTC
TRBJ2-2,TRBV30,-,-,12,CAWSVSTGELFF,TGTGCCTGGAGTGTCAGCACCGGGGAGCTGTTTTTT
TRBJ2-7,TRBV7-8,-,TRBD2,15,CASSLEAPSGYEQYF,TGTGCCAGCAGCTTAGAAGCCCCTAGCGGCTACGAGCAGTACTTC
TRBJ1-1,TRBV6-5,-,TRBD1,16,CASSYSRTGGNAEAFF,TGTGCCAGCAGTTACTCGAGGACAGGGGGAAACGCTGAAGCTTTCTTT
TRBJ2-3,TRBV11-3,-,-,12,CASSSGSDTQYF,TGTGCCAGCAGCTCGGGTTCAGATACGCAGTATTTT
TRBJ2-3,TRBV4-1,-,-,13,CASSQGVGDTQYF,TGCGCCAGCAGCCAAGGGGTGGGGGATACGCAGTATTTT
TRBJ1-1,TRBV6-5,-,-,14,CASSYSEDNTEAFF,TGTGCCAGCAGTTACTCTGAGGATAACACTGAAGCTTTCTTT
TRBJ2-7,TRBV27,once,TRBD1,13,CASSQGASYEQYF,TGTGCCAGCAGTCAGGGGGCCTCCTACGAGCAGTACTTC
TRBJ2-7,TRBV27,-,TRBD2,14,CASSLSPSGYEQYF,TGTGCCAGCAGTTTATCCCCTAGCGGATACGAGCAGTACTTC
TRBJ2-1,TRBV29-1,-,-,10,CSVVENEQFF,TGCAGCGTTGTAGAAAATGAGCAGTTCTTC
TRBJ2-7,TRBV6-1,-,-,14,CASSDRGRIYEQYF,TGTGCCAGCAGTGACAGAGGGAGGATCTACGAGCAGTACTTC
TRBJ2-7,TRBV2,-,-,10,CASKTLEQYF,TGTGCCAGCAAGACCCTCGAGCAGTACTTC
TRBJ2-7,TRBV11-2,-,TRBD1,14,CASSLLTGGDEQYF,TGTGCCAGCAGCTTACTGACAGGGGGCGACGAGCAGTACTTC
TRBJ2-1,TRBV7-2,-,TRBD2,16,CASSWTSGTGYNEQFF,TGTGCCAGCAGCTGGACTAGCGGGACTGGGTACAATGAGCAGTTCTTC
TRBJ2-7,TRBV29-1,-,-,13,CSTLRPDLGEQYF,TGCAGCACTTTACGGCCGGACCTGGGCGAGCAGTACTTC
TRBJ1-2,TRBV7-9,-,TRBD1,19,CASSLSTSRGDRGSRGYTF,TGTGCCAGCAGCTTATCCACTAGTCGGGGGGACAGGGGATCCCGTGGCTACACCTTC
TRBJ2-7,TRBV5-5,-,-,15,CASSLVAGAGYEQYF,TGTGCCAGCAGCTTGGTTGCAGGGGCGGGCTACGAGCAGTACTTC
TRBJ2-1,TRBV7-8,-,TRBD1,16,CASSLVPGGSYNEQFF,TGTGCCAGCAGCTTAGTTCCAGGGGGCTCGTACAATGAGCAGTTCTTC
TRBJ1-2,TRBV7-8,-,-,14,CASSLGGRSYGYTF,TGTGCCAGCAGCTTAGGGGGGCGGTCCTATGGCTACACCTTC
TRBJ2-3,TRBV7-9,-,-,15,CASSLSNPDTDTQYF,TGTGCCAGCAGCTTAAGCAACCCAGACACAGATACGCAGTATTTT
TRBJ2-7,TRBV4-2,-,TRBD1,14,CASSQGQGAYEQYF,TGTGCCAGCAGCCAAGGACAGGGGGCTTACGAGCAGTACTTC
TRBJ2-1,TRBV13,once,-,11,CASSLVGGQFF,TGTGCCAGCAGCTTAGTTGGAGGGCAGTTCTTC
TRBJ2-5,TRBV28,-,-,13,CASSLREWETQYF,TGTGCCAGCAGTTTACGTGAATGGGAGACCCAGTACTTC
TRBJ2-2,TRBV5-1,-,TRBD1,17,CASSLNPGQGLPGELFF,TGCGCCAGCAGCTTGAATCCGGGACAGGGTCTACCCGGGGAGCTGTTTTTT
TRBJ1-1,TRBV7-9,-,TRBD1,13,CASRRTGNTEAFF,TGTGCCAGCAGACGGACAGGGAACACTGAAGCTTTCTTT
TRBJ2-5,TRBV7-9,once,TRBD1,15,CASSGGQDRAETQYF,TGTGCCAGCAGCGGGGGGCAGGACAGGGCCGAGACCCAGTACTTC
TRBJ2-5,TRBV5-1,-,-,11,CASSLNPREYF,TGCGCCAGCAGCTTAAACCCCCGAGAGTACTTC
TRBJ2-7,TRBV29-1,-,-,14,CSVESRGETYEQYF,TGCAGCGTTGAAAGTCGAGGGGAAACCTACGAGCAGTACTTC